These 7 T cell receptor beta chains originate from one sample sequenced in a study of PD-1 blockade in mismatch repair-deficient tumors. Only in-frame clones appear in the TCRdb table, and some are missing; sequencing was by immunoSEQ multiplex PCR. The sample shows 45,000 to 55,000 clones, 81% of them seen only once. This sample comprised peripheral blood, obtained about 4.5 months after starting pembrolizumab. Receptors originate from an adult with mismatch repair-deficient cancer.

The chain carries TRBV7-3 and TRBJ1-1; 7 nucleotides agree with TRBD1. CDR1 and CDR2 (germline): SGHTA, FQGTGA. The trim removed 4 bases at V and 2 bases at J, leaving 4 bases unmatched. The CDR3 contains 14 residues. CDR3 amino acids: CASSSNRGNTEAFF. The CDR3 DNA sequence: TGTGCCAGCAGCTCGAACAGGGGCAACACTGAAGCTTTCTTT.

The rearrangement links TRBV11-2 to TRBJ1-1; no clear D gene. V lost 7 bases and J 7 bases, leaving 16 bases between the germline ends. Germline V gene lookup returns CDR1 SGHAT and CDR2 FQNNGV. The CDR3 runs 13 residues. The CDR3 DNA reads TGTGCCAGCACCCGGGAGTTAACAAGTGAAGCTTTCTTT. Residues: CASTRELTSEAFF.

The rearrangement uses TRBV19 and TRBJ2-5; D possibly corresponds to TRBD1 (6 bases). Trimming removed 7 bases at V and 4 bases at J, with 13 bases between. The CDR3 consists of 13 residues. Germline assignment: CDR1 LNHDA and CDR2 SQIVND (reference sequence). The CDR3 sequence: CASKALGGETQYF. CDR3 nucleotide sequence: TGTGCCAGTAAGGCATTAGGGGGAGAGACCCAGTACTTC.

The J gene is TRBJ1-4, the V gene TRBV14, with D perhaps matching TRBD1 (5 bases). This CDR3 contains 18 residues. Germline V gives CDR1 SGHDN, CDR2 FVKESK. Trimming stripped 0 bases from V and 7 bases from J, with 21 bases between. The CDR3 nucleotides are TGTGCCAGCAGCCAAGAGGCTGGGGCTAGGGCAGTGCCTGAAAAACTGTTTTTT. It encodes CASSQEAGARAVPEKLFF.

This clone showed up just a few times. The rearrangement joins TRBV13 to TRBJ2-7; D uncertain. This CDR3 contains 14 residues. Germline loops: CDR1 PRHDT, CDR2 FYEKMQ (reference sequence). Trimming took off 4 bases at V and 2 bases at J, with 12 bases between the two ends. CDR3 nucleotide sequence: TGTGCCAGCAGCTCCTCCTCCTCAACCTACGAGCAGTACTTC. Residues: CASSSSSSTYEQYF. Filled out from reference TRBV13 and TRBJ2-7, the complete variable domain reads AAGVIQSPRHLIKEKRETATLKCYPIPRHDTVYWYQQGPGQDPQFLISFYEKMQSDKGSIPDRFSAQQFSDYHSELNMSSLELGDSALYFCASSSSSSTYEQYFGPGTRLTVT.

This sequence joins TRBV28 and TRBJ2-7; D gene ambiguous. CDR1 and CDR2 (germline): MDHEN, SYDVKM. This CDR3 region has 12 residues. The V and J ends lost 6 bases and 1 base respectively, with 7 bases between them. CDR3 amino acids: CASRPGSYEQYF. CDR3 nucleotide sequence: TGTGCCAGCAGGCCTGGATCCTACGAGCAGTACTTC. The full variable domain, with the rest looked up from reference TRBV28 and TRBJ2-7, is DVKVTQSSRYLVKRTGEKVFLECVQDMDHENMFWYRQDPGLGLRLIYFSYDVKMKEKGDIPEGYSVSREKKERFSLILESASTNQTSMYLCASRPGSYEQYFGPGTRLTVT.

The V gene is TRBV9, the J gene TRBJ2-1; no clear D gene. The CDR3 is 14 residues long. Germline lookup yields CDR1 SGDLS and CDR2 YYNGEE. V was clipped by 1 base and J by 6 bases, with 11 bases between them. For the CDR3, the DNA is TGTGCCAGCAGCGTACGCTCGCGGACCAATGAGCAGTTCTTC. Its protein product is CASSVRSRTNEQFF.